Listed below are T cell receptor beta chains from one sample, sequenced in a study of blood T cell repertoires in COVID-19. Clones were read by immunoSEQ multiplex PCR, and TCRdb kept only the in-frame ones, dropping some. The sample shows under 300,000 clones, less than 85% of them seen only once. Sequenced: peripheral blood. These TCRs come from a man in his 60s who had recovered from COVID-19. Each CDR3 is given with its conserved first and last residue. A D gene is named only where the DNA matches it firmly. A row's size may be missing; if present it is once, few, many or a size class.

V gene	D gene	clone size	J gene	CDR3 protein	CDR3 DNA
TRBV27	-	-	TRBJ2-3	CASSLVAGGTSTQCF	-
TRBV28	TRBD2	-	TRBJ2-1	CASRPAGVRGGRWNEQFF	TGTGCCAGCAGACCAGCTGGGGTGCGGGGGGGCCGGTGGAATGAGCAGTTCTTC
TRBV18	-	-	TRBJ2-2	CASSPEAGRPNTGELFF	TGTGCCAGCTCACCAGAGGCGGGACGCCCGAACACCGGGGAGCTGTTTTTT
TRBV29-1	-	-	TRBJ1-2	CSARQSEYGYTF	TGCAGCGCCCGACAGAGCGAGTATGGCTACACCTTC
TRBV15	-	-	TRBJ2-2	CATSRDPRHRVSNTGELFF	TGTGCCACCAGCAGAGATCCGCGGCACAGGGTATCGAACACCGGGGAGCTGTTTTTT
TRBV5-6	-	-	TRBJ2-5	CASSLRGTGQETQYF	TGTGCCAGCAGCTTGAGGGGCACAGGGCAAGAGACCCAGTACTTC
TRBV14	-	few	TRBJ2-6	CASSHRGVLDNSGANVLTF	TGTGCCAGCAGCCATAGGGGCGTGCTTGACAACTCTGGGGCCAACGTCCTGACTTTC
TRBV18	TRBD1	-	TRBJ1-1	CASSPTGGNTEAFF	TGTGCCAGCTCACCGACAGGGGGGAACACTGAAGCTTTCTTT
TRBV6-5	-	-	TRBJ1-2	CASSQSGPPGYTF	TGTGCCAGCAGCCAATCAGGGCCGCCTGGCTACACCTTC
TRBV3-1/TRBV3-2	TRBD1	-	TRBJ1-2	CASSQRGRDYGYTF	TGTGCCAGCAGCCAAAGGGGGCGCGACTATGGCTACACCTTC
TRBV5-1	-	-	TRBJ2-7	CASTQQGAYEQYF	TGCGCCAGCACTCAACAGGGAGCCTACGAGCAGTACTTC
TRBV14	-	-	TRBJ2-7	CASSRSVPAYEQYF	TGTGCCAGCAGCCGTAGTGTCCCGGCCTACGAGCAGTACTTC
TRBV6-1	TRBD1	few	TRBJ1-5	CASSDQGGNQPQHF	TGTGCCAGCAGTGACCAGGGGGGCAATCAGCCCCAGCATTTT
TRBV2	-	-	TRBJ2-5	CASRSTGVERETQYF	TGTGCCAGCAGATCGACAGGAGTTGAGCGAGAGACCCAGTACTTC
TRBV2	-	-	TRBJ1-3	CASSLTRRDSGNTIYF	TGTGCCAGCAGCCTTACAAGACGGGACTCTGGAAACACCATATATTTT
TRBV7-8	TRBD1	once	TRBJ1-1	CASSLLRDREAFF	TGTGCCAGCAGCTTATTAAGGGACAGAGAAGCTTTCTTT
TRBV5-1	TRBD1	few	TRBJ2-7	CASTSRPGQGYEQYF	TGCGCCAGCACCTCCCGCCCGGGACAGGGCTACGAGCAGTACTTC
TRBV19	TRBD2	-	TRBJ2-3	CASTGGRGALDTQYF	TGTGCCAGTACGGGTGGGCGGGGGGCCCTCGATACGCAGTATTTT
TRBV15	-	-	TRBJ2-7	CATSRERTLEYEQYF	TGTGCCACCAGCAGGGAGCGGACGTTAGAATACGAGCAGTACTTC
TRBV24-1	-	few	TRBJ1-2	CATVASTF	TGTGCCACCGTTGCGAGCACCTTC
TRBV7-3	TRBD2	-	TRBJ2-1	CASSVTGLAGGLPYNEQFF	TGTGCCAGCAGCGTCACGGGACTAGCGGGGGGGCTCCCCTACAATGAGCAGTTCTTC
TRBV5-1	-	-	TRBJ2-7	CASSWTAGAPYEQYF	TGCGCCAGCAGCTGGACAGCCGGGGCTCCCTACGAGCAGTACTTC
TRBV7-8	TRBD1	-	TRBJ1-3	CASSSLGTVSGNTIYF	TGTGCCAGCAGCTCTCTAGGGACAGTCTCTGGAAACACCATATATTTT
TRBV7-2	-	once	TRBJ2-2	CASSLEASNGELFF	TGTGCCAGCAGCTTAGAAGCCTCCAACGGGGAGCTGTTTTTT
TRBV5-1	-	few	TRBJ2-4	CASSHTGNIQYF	TGCGCCAGCAGCCATACGGGAAACATTCAGTACTTC
TRBV24-1	-	-	TRBJ1-5	CATARAGASNQPQHF	TGTGCCACCGCTCGGGCAGGGGCCAGCAATCAGCCCCAGCATTTT
TRBV3-1/TRBV3-2	TRBD1	few	TRBJ1-2	CASSLGQPAGGYTF	TGTGCCAGCAGCCTGGGACAGCCGGCGGGAGGCTACACCTTC
TRBV4-1	-	once	TRBJ1-4	CASSQVGSAVGEKLFF	TGCGCCAGCAGCCAAGTAGGTAGCGCAGTGGGCGAAAAACTGTTTTTT
TRBV28	TRBD1	-	TRBJ1-5	CASSSTTGVGQPQHF	TGTGCCAGCAGTTCAACTACAGGGGTAGGGCAGCCCCAGCATTTT
TRBV30	-	-	TRBJ2-1	CAWSFLSGSYNEQFF	TGTGCCTGGAGTTTCTTGTCGGGATCCTACAATGAGCAGTTCTTC
TRBV7-9	-	few	TRBJ1-3	CASSLGGTWNGNTIYF	TGTGCCAGCAGCTTAGGGGGGACTTGGAATGGAAACACCATATATTTT
TRBV19	-	-	TRBJ1-5	CASSPEGTGIRNQPQHF	TGTGCCAGTAGTCCCGAGGGAACAGGGATCAGAAATCAGCCCCAGCATTTT
TRBV29-1	-	-	TRBJ1-1	CSVEDPYEGLNTEAFF	TGCAGCGTTGAAGACCCCTACGAGGGCCTGAACACTGAAGCTTTCTTT
TRBV15	TRBD2	-	TRBJ2-4	CATSDGDGGVKNIQYF	TGTGCCACCAGCGATGGAGATGGGGGGGTCAAAAACATTCAGTACTTC